The rows below give T cell receptor beta chains drawn from one sample of a study of T cells in Graves' hyperthyroidism and ophthalmopathy. Using its own MiXCR run on the multiplex PCR reads, TCRdb lists one record per CDR3 protein. The table lists under 650,000 distinct CDR3 sequences, around 16% of them singletons. The sequenced sample consisted of blood. These receptors all come from a woman younger than 45 with Graves' hyperthyroidism. The conserved cysteine and the conserved F or W are not part of the CDR3 here. Each record gives: V gene, J gene, CDR3 protein.

v_call: TRBV20-1; j_call: TRBJ2-7; cdr3_aa: SARHPGGLYEQY
v_call: TRBV7-2; j_call: TRBJ2-7; cdr3_aa: ASSNQGDEQY
v_call: TRBV20-1; j_call: TRBJ2-1; cdr3_aa: SAHQEGDEQF
v_call: TRBV27; j_call: TRBJ2-7; cdr3_aa: ASSKGVRETDYEQY
v_call: TRBV5-6; j_call: TRBJ1-5; cdr3_aa: ASSMWGTPRQPQH
v_call: TRBV20-1; j_call: TRBJ2-7; cdr3_aa: SAWPGTGSCEQY
v_call: TRBV4-3; j_call: TRBJ1-1; cdr3_aa: ASSQSPQATEAF
v_call: TRBV5-1; j_call: TRBJ2-1; cdr3_aa: ASGRFRGLAGGNEQF
v_call: TRBV4-1; j_call: TRBJ2-3; cdr3_aa: ASKAGGDTQY
v_call: TRBV13; j_call: TRBJ2-1; cdr3_aa: ASSRRSYNEQF
v_call: TRBV25-1; j_call: TRBJ1-1; cdr3_aa: ASSVGQTEAF
v_call: TRBV5-1; j_call: TRBJ1-6; cdr3_aa: ASQKTTANSPLH
v_call: TRBV20-1; j_call: TRBJ2-3; cdr3_aa: SAPPQRASRADTQY
v_call: TRBV27; j_call: TRBJ2-2; cdr3_aa: ASSPKTGGTGELF
v_call: TRBV10-3; j_call: TRBJ1-1; cdr3_aa: AISDPPTEAF
v_call: TRBV9; j_call: TRBJ2-2; cdr3_aa: ASSVGLSTGELF
v_call: TRBV12-3/TRBV12-4; j_call: TRBJ2-6; cdr3_aa: ASSFIRRALSGANVLT
v_call: TRBV12-3/TRBV12-4; j_call: TRBJ2-2; cdr3_aa: ASSLPSRNTGELF
v_call: TRBV6-1; j_call: TRBJ1-1; cdr3_aa: ASSLGAILNTEAF
v_call: TRBV20-1; j_call: TRBJ2-1; cdr3_aa: SARFSGRGNEQF
v_call: TRBV6-1; j_call: TRBJ1-5; cdr3_aa: ASSPDRVRNQPQH
v_call: TRBV19; j_call: TRBJ2-3; cdr3_aa: ASNPTSALADTQY
v_call: TRBV6-5; j_call: TRBJ2-7; cdr3_aa: ASSYSASGRVEQY
v_call: TRBV6-1; j_call: TRBJ1-4; cdr3_aa: ASSEGGGQGNEKLF
v_call: TRBV10-3; j_call: TRBJ2-1; cdr3_aa: AISSGSDPRNEQF
v_call: TRBV11-3; j_call: TRBJ2-1; cdr3_aa: ASSFGTGSSYNEQF
v_call: TRBV20-1; j_call: TRBJ1-2; cdr3_aa: SARRQGVNGYT
v_call: TRBV4-3; j_call: TRBJ2-7; cdr3_aa: ASSQDIAGGRYEQY
v_call: TRBV3-1; j_call: TRBJ1-1; cdr3_aa: ASSQGQRGTGAF
v_call: TRBV20-1; j_call: TRBJ1-4; cdr3_aa: SAATQGANKGRSEKLF
v_call: TRBV30; j_call: TRBJ2-1; cdr3_aa: AGTNPNEQF
v_call: TRBV6-1; j_call: TRBJ2-3; cdr3_aa: ASSYNVGSRTDTQY
v_call: TRBV5-1; j_call: TRBJ1-1; cdr3_aa: ASSPSGSRTEAF
v_call: TRBV11-2; j_call: TRBJ1-6; cdr3_aa: ASSTRNSPLH
v_call: TRBV12-3/TRBV12-4; j_call: TRBJ1-6; cdr3_aa: ASTSSHTPLH
v_call: TRBV28; j_call: TRBJ1-2; cdr3_aa: ASSLPGEGGAGLGNYGYT
v_call: TRBV2; j_call: TRBJ1-1; cdr3_aa: ASSEWGQKNTEAF
v_call: TRBV20-1; j_call: TRBJ2-1; cdr3_aa: SARDAEEQF
v_call: TRBV27; j_call: TRBJ2-3; cdr3_aa: ASTPSGWADTQY
v_call: TRBV7-9; j_call: TRBJ2-1; cdr3_aa: ASSGLAEYNEQF
v_call: TRBV6-2/TRBV6-3; j_call: TRBJ1-3; cdr3_aa: ASSYGARGNTIY
v_call: TRBV19; j_call: TRBJ2-1; cdr3_aa: ASSIVGGAYAPEQF
v_call: TRBV15; j_call: TRBJ1-2; cdr3_aa: ATSTPRTRGYT